One sample yielded the 31 T cell receptor beta chains listed below, sequenced in a study of blood T cell repertoires in COVID-19. Some clones are missing from TCRdb's copy, which holds only in-frame ones; the method was immunoSEQ multiplex PCR. The sample lists tens of thousands of clones, more than 85% occurring once. Sequences were obtained from peripheral blood. These receptors were collected from a woman in her 70s with active COVID-19.

The chain carries TRBV7-2 and TRBJ1-2, with D possibly being TRBD1 (5 bases). The CDR3 length is 16 residues. Germline CDR1 SGHTA, CDR2 FQGNSA. V was trimmed by 5 bases and J by 1 base, leaving 17 bases between them. The CDR3 protein is CASSPRGGRNNYGYTF. DNA of the CDR3: TGTGCCAGCAGCCCTCGGGGCGGGAGGAATAACTATGGCTACACCTTC.

The CDR3 here is CASSPQQVRPGANVLTF. The CDR3 bases are TGTGCCAGCTCACCGCAACAGGTCCGCCCTGGGGCCAACGTCCTGACTTTC. The rearrangement links TRBV18 to TRBJ2-6; a possible D gene is TRBD1 (5 bases). Germline loops: CDR1 KGHSH, CDR2 LQKENI. The CDR3 is 17 residues long. The V end was cut by 3 bases, the J end by 2 bases, with 14 bases between. The full variable domain, completed using reference TRBV18 and TRBJ2-6, is NAGVMQNPRHLVRRRGQEARLRCSPMKGHSHVYWYRQLPEEGLKFMVYLQKENIIDESGMPKERFSAEFPKEGPSILRIQQVVRGDSAAYFCASSPQQVRPGANVLTFGAGSRLTVL.

This chain joins TRBV13 and TRBJ1-3; tentative D call: TRBD1 (5 bases). Looked up from germline, CDR1 is PRHDT and CDR2 is FYEKMQ (reference sequence). With 5 bases removed from V and 1 base from J, the gap between germline ends came to 12 bases. The CDR3 runs to 15 residues. Here the CDR3 DNA reads TGTGCCAGCAGCACCCGGGAGGGGTCTGGAAACACCATATATTTT. Its translation is CASSTREGSGNTIYF.

This chain joins TRBV6-2 or TRBV6-3 and TRBJ2-7; 8 bases line up with TRBD2. J was trimmed by 3 bases and V by 3 bases; bases with no gene match: 4. The CDR3 runs 14 residues. The germline V gene encodes CDR1 MNHEY and CDR2 SVGEGT. The chain's CDR3 is CASSYVSGNYEQYF. The CDR3 nucleotides are TGTGCCAGCAGTTATGTTAGCGGGAACTACGAGCAGTACTTC.

The genes are TRBV30 and TRBJ2-1; 14 bases map to TRBD2. The CDR3 spans 16 residues. Germline CDR1 is GTSNPN and CDR2 is SVGIG (reference sequence). V was pared by 3 bases and J by 7 bases, with 8 bases of the junction left unmatched. The CDR3 loop reads CAWSAGTSGSGNEQFF. The DNA of the CDR3 is TGTGCCTGGAGCGCCGGGACTAGCGGGAGTGGTAATGAGCAGTTCTTC.

V and J are TRBV11-3 and TRBJ2-1; D may be TRBD2 (7 bases). Germline V gives CDR1 SGHNT, CDR2 YENEEA. The CDR3 length is 17 residues. V was shortened by 5 bases and J by 7 bases, with 24 bases between the two germline ends. The CDR3 spells CASSPSRGGEAGNEQFF. CDR3 in DNA: TGTGCCAGCAGCCCGAGCAGGGGTGGTGAAGCGGGAAATGAGCAGTTCTTC.

The rearrangement links TRBV28 to TRBJ1-6; 7 bases align to TRBD1. The germline CDR1 and CDR2 sequences are MDHEN and SYDVKM. The V segment lost 4 bases and the J segment 4 bases; nucleotides outside the gene matches: 4. CDR3 size: 15 residues. CDR3 sequence: CASSSTGRYNSPLHF. CDR3 sequence (DNA): TGTGCCAGCAGTTCGACAGGGCGGTATAATTCACCCCTCCACTTT. The entire variable domain, with the rest obtained from reference TRBV28 and TRBJ1-6, is as follows: DVKVTQSSRYLVKRTGEKVFLECVQDMDHENMFWYRQDPGLGLRLIYFSYDVKMKEKGDIPEGYSVSREKKERFSLILESASTNQTSMYLCASSSTGRYNSPLHFGNGTRLTVT.

The gene calls are TRBV30 and TRBJ2-7; 10 nucleotides agree with TRBD2. The CDR3 sequence is 14 residues long. The V gene's germline CDR1 is GTSNPN and CDR2 SVGIG (reference sequence). V dropped 2 bases and J dropped 5; count of bases not matched to a gene: 6. CDR3 amino acids: CAWSTPSGSDEQYF. The CDR3 DNA follows: TGTGCCTGGAGTACCCCTAGCGGGAGCGACGAGCAGTACTTC.

The gene calls are TRBV7-8 and TRBJ2-7; TRBD2 aligns across 7 bases. Trimming took 5 bases from V and 5 from J; bases not matched to a gene: 3. The CDR3 covers 12 residues. Germline assignment: CDR1 SGHVS and CDR2 FQNEAQ. This chain's CDR3 is CASSPAGDEQYF. CDR3 in DNA: TGTGCCAGCAGCCCGGCGGGGGACGAGCAGTACTTC.

DNA of the CDR3: TGTGCCAGCAGTACGCGGGACTCCCCCTATGGCTACACCTTC. Protein: CASSTRDSPYGYTF. V is TRBV6-6 and J is TRBJ1-2; maybe TRBD1 (5 bases). The CDR3 spans 14 residues. Trimming removed 5 bases at V and 4 bases at J, with 14 bases between. CDR1 and CDR2 from the germline V gene are MNHNY and SVGAGI (reference sequence).

The chain links TRBV2 to TRBJ2-6, with D perhaps matching TRBD1 (5 bases). CDR3 length equals 15 residues. Germline V gives CDR1 SNHLY, CDR2 FYNNEI. The V and J ends lost 7 bases and 2 bases respectively, with 12 bases between them. The CDR3 sequence is CASTPGRAGANVLTF. Here the CDR3 DNA reads TGTGCCAGCACCCCCGGCAGGGCTGGGGCCAACGTCCTGACTTTC.

V and J are TRBV3-1 (or the pseudogene TRBV3-2) and TRBJ1-4; the D is unclear. Germline CDR1 LGHDT, CDR2 YNNKEL (reference sequence). This CDR3 has 14 amino acids. V lost 0 bases, J lost 3 bases, and 5 bases lay in between. The CDR3 coding sequence is TGTGCCAGCAGCCAAGAGGCAGCTAATGAAAAACTGTTTTTT. It encodes CASSQEAANEKLFF.

This clone has a handful of counts. The CDR3, as DNA: TGTGCCAGCAGTTTATTAGGGGAAGGTTCCTACGAGCAGTACTTC. Translated: CASSLLGEGSYEQYF. This rearrangement joins TRBV28 to TRBJ2-7; possibly TRBD1 for D (5 bases). The germline V gene has CDR1 MDHEN and CDR2 SYDVKM. Trimming cost V 1 base and J 1 base, with 11 bases left between them. CDR3 length equals 15 residues.

The chain is built from TRBV5-8 and TRBJ1-1, with unresolved D. Trimming pared 1 base from V and 5 bases from J, leaving 12 bases between. Per germline, CDR1 SGHTS and CDR2 YDEGEE. The CDR3 totals 14 residues. CDR3 amino acids: CASSLSLPGTEAFF. DNA of the CDR3: TGTGCCAGCAGCTTGTCCCTGCCGGGGACTGAAGCTTTCTTT.

The chain employs TRBV5-6 and TRBJ1-1; unclear D gene. Germline CDR1 and CDR2: SGHDT and YYEEEE. Between the trimmed V and J ends, which lost 0 bases and 1 base, there was a span of 7 bases. The CDR3 is made up of 14 amino acids. The CDR3 spells CASSLGGGNTEAFF. The CDR3 coding sequence is TGTGCCAGCAGCTTGGGGGGAGGGAACACTGAAGCTTTCTTT.

The genes are TRBV10-3 and TRBJ1-2; 8 nucleotides match TRBD1. Germline CDR1 and CDR2: ENHRY and SYGVKD. This CDR3 has 14 amino acids. J lost 3 bases, V lost 6 bases, and 6 bases had no gene match. CDR3 amino acids: CAIRQGELDYGYTF. The CDR3 bases are TGTGCCATCAGACAGGGGGAGCTCGACTATGGCTACACCTTC.

CDR3: CAIKGSGFGEQYF. DNA of the CDR3: TGTGCCATCAAGGGGTCGGGTTTTGGCGAGCAGTACTTC. The J gene is TRBJ2-7, the V gene TRBV10-3, with D possibly being TRBD1 (5 bases). Trimming shortened V by 7 bases and J by 6 bases, and 16 bases separated the two germline ends. CDR3 length: 13 amino acids. Per the germline V gene, CDR1 is ENHRY and CDR2 is SYGVKD.

The chain is built from TRBV10-2 and TRBJ1-5, with 7 bases that match TRBD1. The CDR3 totals 16 residues. Germline V gene data show CDR1 as WSHSY and CDR2 as SAAADI. The V gene end was trimmed by 2 bases and the J gene end by 1 base; junction bases not matched to a gene: 5. The CDR3 DNA follows: TGCGCCAGCAGTGAGGAACAGGGGATGAGCAATCAGCCCCAGCATTTT. Amino acids: CASSEEQGMSNQPQHF.

The chain carries TRBV19 and TRBJ2-6, with TRBD1 matching 7 bases. CDR1 is LNHDA, CDR2 SQIVND, per germline (reference sequence). The CDR3 length is 16 residues. Trimming at V came to 4 bases and at J to 2 bases, leaving 5 bases not matched to a gene. CDR3 in DNA: TGTGCCAGTAGTAGACTACAGGGGACTGGGGCCAACGTCCTGACTTTC. This translates into CASSRLQGTGANVLTF. The whole variable domain, remainder taken from reference TRBV19 and TRBJ2-6, is DGGITQSPKYLFRKEGQNVTLSCEQNLNHDAMYWYRQDPGQGLRLIYYSQIVNDFQKGDIAEGYSVSREKKESFPLTVTSAQKNPTAFYLCASSRLQGTGANVLTFGAGSRLTVL.

This clone was detected once. V and J are TRBV10-2 and TRBJ2-7, with 11 bases fitting TRBD1. Losses at the gene ends were 6 bases for V and 3 bases for J; bases not matched to a gene: 7. Per the germline V gene, CDR1 is WSHSY and CDR2 is SAAADI. CDR3 length equals 15 residues. CDR3 coding DNA: TGCGCCAGCAGCTCCGGGACAGGGGGATTCTACGAGCAGTACTTC. Residues: CASSSGTGGFYEQYF.

The rearrangement uses TRBV11-2 and TRBJ2-3, with TRBD2 identical over 13 bases. The CDR3 length is 17 residues. J gave up 1 base and V 4 bases, and 5 bases lay outside the gene matches. Germline V gene data show CDR1 as SGHAT and CDR2 as FQNNGV. As DNA, the CDR3 is TGTGCCAGCAGCTCGGGACTAGCGGGGACCCGCACAGATACGCAGTATTTT. It translates to CASSSGLAGTRTDTQYF.

The chain links TRBV7-9 to TRBJ2-1; 10 positions agree with TRBD2. The V gene's germline CDR1 is SEHNR and CDR2 FQNEAQ (reference sequence). V lost 5 bases and J lost 8; bases outside the gene matches: 9. The CDR3 spans 15 residues. The CDR3 DNA reads as TGTGCCAGCAGCACGATAGCGGGAGGAGTGGATGAGCAGTTCTTC. Its translation is CASSTIAGGVDEQFF. Full variable domain (outside the CDR3, taken from reference TRBV7-9 and TRBJ2-1): DTGVSQNPRHKITKRGQNVTFRCDPISEHNRLYWYRQTLGQGPEFLTYFQNEAQLEKSRLLSDRFSAERPKGSFSTLEIQRTEQGDSAMYLCASSTIAGGVDEQFFGPGTRLTVL.

The chain employs TRBV24-1 and TRBJ2-7; TRBD1 matches 7 bases. The CDR3 is made up of 17 amino acids. J lost 3 bases, V lost 3 bases, and 13 bases had no gene match. Germline CDR1 KGHDR, CDR2 SFDVKD. The CDR3 here is CATSDPSQTGEGYEQYF. In DNA, the CDR3 is TGTGCCACCAGTGATCCTAGCCAAACAGGGGAAGGCTACGAGCAGTACTTC.

The V and J genes are TRBV19 and TRBJ1-2, with D uncertain. In germline, CDR1 is LNHDA, CDR2 SQIVND (reference sequence). The CDR3 length is 11 residues. Between the trimmed V and J ends, which lost 2 bases and 4 bases, there was a span of 2 bases. The CDR3 loop reads CASSIRYGYTF. Here the CDR3 DNA reads TGTGCCAGTAGTATACGCTATGGCTACACCTTC.

The J gene is TRBJ2-1, the V gene TRBV15, with 7 positions matching TRBD2. CDR3 length equals 15 residues. J gave up 0 bases and V 4 bases, and 3 bases lay outside the gene matches. The germline CDR1 and CDR2 sequences are LNHNV and YYDKDF (reference sequence). The CDR3 loop is CATSNERDSYNEQFF. The CDR3 DNA is TGTGCCACCAGCAACGAGCGGGACTCCTACAATGAGCAGTTCTTC. Together with reference TRBV15 and TRBJ2-1, the CDR3 gives the full variable domain: DAMVIQNPRYQVTQFGKPVTLSCSQTLNHNVMYWYQQKSSQAPKLLFHYYDKDFNNEADTPDNFQSRRPNTSFCFLDIRSPGLGDTAMYLCATSNERDSYNEQFFGPGTRLTVL.

The J gene is TRBJ2-1, the V gene TRBV7-2, with 8 bases lining up with TRBD2. Trimming at V came to 11 bases and at J to 4 bases, leaving 7 bases not matched to a gene. The CDR3 sequence is 13 residues long. The germline V gene encodes CDR1 SGHTA and CDR2 FQGNSA. This CDR3 reads CAAAGGGYNEQFF. The CDR3 DNA is TGTGCCGCAGCCGGGGGGGGGTACAATGAGCAGTTCTTC.

V and J are TRBV11-2 and TRBJ2-3; D not resolved. Germline lookup yields CDR1 SGHAT and CDR2 FQNNGV. V gave up 5 bases and J gave up 5 bases, with 8 bases separating them. CDR3 length equals 12 residues. DNA of the CDR3: TGTGCCAGCAGCCGAAGTAGAGATACGCAGTATTTT. Its translation: CASSRSRDTQYF.

Concerning this clone: One junction end disagrees with the germline gene, perhaps due to a read error. The chain carries TRBV7-7 and TRBJ2-5; a possible D gene is TRBD2 (6 bases). Per the germline V gene, CDR1 is SSHAT and CDR2 is FNYEAQ (reference sequence). The CDR3 has 13 residues. The CDR3, as DNA: TGTGCTAGCAGCAGGACTGCGGGGGAGACCCAGTACTTC. Amino acids: CASSRTAGETQYF.

This clone was recorded only once. The genes are TRBV28 and TRBJ2-1, with a possible D match to TRBD2 (6 bases). The CDR3 consists of 15 residues. The V end was cut by 2 bases, the J end by 4 bases, with 12 bases between. CDR1 MDHEN and CDR2 SYDVKM come from the germline V gene. The CDR3 nucleotides are TGTGCCAGCAGTTTACGGGGGAGTGAATACAATGAGCAGTTCTTC. Protein product: CASSLRGSEYNEQFF. The whole variable domain, remainder taken from reference TRBV28 and TRBJ2-1, is DVKVTQSSRYLVKRTGEKVFLECVQDMDHENMFWYRQDPGLGLRLIYFSYDVKMKEKGDIPEGYSVSREKKERFSLILESASTNQTSMYLCASSLRGSEYNEQFFGPGTRLTVL.

This chain connects TRBV4-1 to TRBJ2-7; perhaps TRBD2 as D (5 bases). The CDR3 extends over 15 amino acids. With 1 base removed from V and 7 bases from J, the gap between germline ends came to 17 bases. Germline V gene lookup returns CDR1 MGHRA and CDR2 YSYEKL. The CDR3 region is CASSQAQFLRGEQYF. The CDR3 bases are TGCGCCAGCAGCCAAGCTCAGTTCCTACGGGGAGAGCAGTACTTC.

This chain connects TRBV5-6 to TRBJ2-3; 7 bases match TRBD1. The CDR3 is made up of 16 amino acids. Germline V gene lookup returns CDR1 SGHDT and CDR2 YYEEEE. The V and J ends lost 4 bases and 0 bases, in that order; junction bases with no gene match: 8. Here the CDR3 DNA reads TGTGCCAGCAGCCTCCCAGGGGGAGCTAGCACAGATACGCAGTATTTT. Its translation is CASSLPGGASTDTQYF.